These 24 T cell receptor beta chains were sequenced from one sample in a study of shared clonotypes between healthy human individuals. Assay used: immunoSEQ multiplex PCR; TCRdb lists only in-frame clones, some missing. This table has more than 2 million clones, around 95% appearing once. The sample taken for sequencing was naive CD4+ T cells sorted from blood. Subset reported: CD45RA+ positively selected. The receptors stem from a man younger than 30 in good health.

The chain is built from TRBV6-1 and TRBJ2-5; TRBD1 matches 9 bases. After removal of 5 bases from V and 4 bases from J, the junction contained 5 bases not matched to a gene. The CDR3 extends over 14 amino acids. The V gene's germline CDR1 is MNHNS and CDR2 SASEGT. The CDR3 DNA is TGTGCCAGCAGTTCACAGGGGGCGCGAGAGACCCAGTACTTC. Translating it yields CASSSQGARETQYF.

V is TRBV28 and J is TRBJ2-7; D is ambiguous. V gave up 2 bases and J gave up 0 bases, with 11 bases separating them. CDR3 length: 15 amino acids. Germline-derived CDR1 and CDR2 are MDHEN and SYDVKM. The CDR3 sequence is CASSLRSRSSYEQYF. The CDR3 coding sequence is TGTGCCAGCAGTTTACGGTCTCGAAGCTCCTACGAGCAGTACTTC.

J is TRBJ2-7 and V is TRBV5-8; D is possibly TRBD2 (6 bases). Trimming cost V 0 bases and J 3 bases, with 13 bases left between them. The CDR3 covers 15 residues. The germline V gene has CDR1 SGHTS and CDR2 YDEGEE. The CDR3 protein is CASSLGGQGGYEQYF. The DNA for the CDR3 is TGTGCCAGCAGCTTGGGTGGGCAGGGAGGCTACGAGCAGTACTTC.

This chain joins TRBV6-6 and TRBJ2-1, with TRBD2 identical over 8 bases. This CDR3 contains 14 residues. The V segment lost 6 bases and the J segment 2 bases; nucleotides outside the gene matches: 3. Germline V gene sequence: CDR1 MNHNY, CDR2 SVGAGI (reference sequence). CDR3 in amino acids: CASSSGGPYNEQFF. The CDR3 DNA follows: TGTGCCAGCAGCAGCGGGGGTCCCTACAATGAGCAGTTCTTC.

This chain uses TRBV6-5 with TRBJ2-7; D possibly corresponds to TRBD1 (6 bases). V was shortened by 6 bases and J by 3 bases, with 18 bases between the two germline ends. Germline V gene lookup returns CDR1 MNHEY and CDR2 SVGAGI. CDR3 length equals 15 residues. CDR3 in amino acids: CASRSYGVGGYEQYF. The CDR3 nucleotides read TGTGCCAGCAGAAGCTATGGGGTAGGGGGCTACGAGCAGTACTTC.

Concerning this clone itself: Other DNA sequences of this sample code for an identical CDR3. Here the CDR3 DNA reads TGTGCCAGCAGCTTGGGCAGGGCAGGCACTGAAGCTTTCTTT. Protein: CASSLGRAGTEAFF. The V and J genes are TRBV11-2 and TRBJ1-1, with D perhaps TRBD1 (5 bases). The CDR3 is 14 amino acids. CDR1 and CDR2 from the germline V gene are SGHAT and FQNNGV. Trimming took off 3 bases at V and 4 bases at J, with 12 bases between the two ends. The variable domain in full, completed from reference TRBV11-2 and TRBJ1-1, reads EAGVAQSPRYKIIEKRQSVAFWCNPISGHATLYWYQQILGQGPKLLIQFQNNGVVDDSQLPKDRFSAERLKGVDSTLKIQPAKLEDSAVYLCASSLGRAGTEAFFGQGTRLTVV.

The V and J genes are TRBV12-1 and TRBJ2-2; the D call in the table, TRBD2, was not verified against the DNA. TRBV12-1 is deemed a pseudogene. The length of the CDR3 is 18 residues. The CDR3 sequence is CASSSERLAGGRPGELFF. The CDR3 nucleotides are TGTGCCAGCAGCTCGGAACGACTAGCGGGAGGCCGTCCCGGGGAGCTGTTTTTT.

This clone was observed once. The V call is TRBV7-9, the J call TRBJ2-1; D gene uncertain. This CDR3 has 12 amino acids. Looked up from germline, CDR1 is SEHNR and CDR2 is FQNEAQ (reference sequence). Trimming took 7 bases from V and 9 from J, leaving 13 bases between them. CDR3 sequence reads: CASTVLGGEQFF. The CDR3 region has the DNA TGTGCCAGCACCGTTCTAGGCGGTGAGCAGTTCTTC.

J is TRBJ2-5 and V is TRBV29-1; 10 bases are shared with TRBD2. CDR1 is SQVTM and CDR2 is ANQGSEA in the germline V gene. CDR3 length equals 16 residues. J was trimmed by 4 bases and V by 5 bases; bases with no gene match: 13. This CDR3 is CSVRASGGFRGETQYF. In nucleotides, the CDR3 is TGCAGCGTTCGCGCTAGCGGGGGATTTAGGGGAGAGACCCAGTACTTC.

The chain uses TRBV6-5 and TRBJ2-7; possibly TRBD1 or TRBD2 for D (6 bases each). There are 15 residues in the CDR3. Germline V gene data show CDR1 as MNHEY and CDR2 as SVGAGI. Trimming left V 5 bases short and J 0 bases short, with 14 bases between. In DNA, the CDR3 is TGTGCCAGCAGTAGGGGGGATCCCAGCTCCTACGAGCAGTACTTC. Its protein product is CASSRGDPSSYEQYF.

The chain joins TRBV7-9 to TRBJ1-2, with D maybe TRBD1 (6 bases). Trimming took 5 bases from V and 0 from J, leaving 10 bases between them. CDR1 and CDR2 from the germline V gene are SEHNR and FQNEAQ (reference sequence). CDR3 size: 14 residues. CDR3 DNA: TGTGCCAGCAGCATCGGACAGACTAACTATGGCTACACCTTC. Its protein product is CASSIGQTNYGYTF. Filled out from reference TRBV7-9 and TRBJ1-2, the complete variable domain reads DTGVSQNPRHKITKRGQNVTFRCDPISEHNRLYWYRQTLGQGPEFLTYFQNEAQLEKSRLLSDRFSAERPKGSFSTLEIQRTEQGDSAMYLCASSIGQTNYGYTFGSGTRLTVV.

The chain links TRBV10-2 to TRBJ2-1; no firm D call. Looked up from germline, CDR1 is WSHSY and CDR2 is SAAADI. V gave up 2 bases and J gave up 9 bases, with 11 bases separating them. The CDR3 length is 13 residues. The CDR3 spells CASSEPPSVEQFF. CDR3 DNA: TGCGCCAGCAGTGAGCCCCCCTCGGTTGAGCAGTTCTTC.

V usage is TRBV5-1 and J usage is TRBJ1-1, with 7 positions matching TRBD1. The junction had 4 bases not matched to a gene; V was cut back by 4 bases and J by 1 base. CDR3 length equals 14 residues. Germline V lookup: CDR1 SGHRS, CDR2 YFSETQ. DNA of the CDR3: TGCGCCAGCAGCATGACAGGGACGAACACTGAAGCTTTCTTT. It translates to CASSMTGTNTEAFF.

V gene TRBV5-1 combines with J gene TRBJ2-1, with D possibly TRBD1 on 6 matching bases. CDR3 length equals 15 residues. Germline V CDR1 and CDR2: SGHRS, YFSETQ. Trimming pared 1 base from V and 7 bases from J, leaving 15 bases between. This chain's CDR3 is CASSLSGTPGNEQFF. In DNA form, the CDR3 reads TGCGCCAGCAGCTTGTCCGGGACACCCGGGAATGAGCAGTTCTTC.

To note about this clone: The sample has other DNA sequences that encode this CDR3 too. The chain joins TRBV5-1 to TRBJ2-3; 7 bases are a match to TRBD2. V lost 3 bases and J lost 3; bases outside the gene matches: 4. The CDR3 is 14 residues long. CDR1 is SGHRS, CDR2 YFSETQ, per germline. CDR3 protein: CASSWEGRTDTQYF. DNA of the CDR3: TGCGCCAGCAGCTGGGAGGGGAGGACAGATACGCAGTATTTT.

The CDR3: CASSPGGGRGYTF. The CDR3 bases are TGTGCCAGCAGCCCAGGGGGCGGACGTGGCTACACCTTC. The chain carries TRBV28 and TRBJ1-2; 8 bases line up with TRBD1. Unmatched junction bases numbered 7, after V lost 6 bases and J lost 7 bases. Per the germline V gene, CDR1 is MDHEN and CDR2 is SYDVKM. This CDR3 region has 13 residues.

The rearrangement uses TRBV6-5 and TRBJ1-5; D is unresolved. Germline CDR1 and CDR2: MNHEY and SVGAGI. Between the trimmed V and J ends, which lost 6 bases and 0 bases, there was a span of 9 bases. The CDR3 runs to 14 residues. The CDR3 spells CASRGRDSNQPQHF. CDR3 bases: TGTGCCAGCAGGGGCAGAGATAGCAATCAGCCCCAGCATTTT.

This clone was seen a few times. The same CDR3 also results from other DNA sequences found in this sample. The genes are TRBV7-2 and TRBJ2-3; D call uncertain. V was shortened by 5 bases and J by 2 bases, with 2 bases between the two germline ends. Germline V lookup: CDR1 SGHTA, CDR2 FQGNSA. CDR3 size: 11 residues. The CDR3 bases are TGTGCCAGCAGCACCACAGATACGCAGTATTTT. Translating it yields CASSTTDTQYF. Using reference TRBV7-2 and TRBJ2-3 for the parts outside the CDR3, the full variable domain is GAGVSQSPSNKVTEKGKDVELRCDPISGHTALYWYRQSLGQGLEFLIYFQGNSAPDKSGLPSDRFSAERTGGSVSTLTIQRTQQEDSAVYLCASSTTDTQYFGPGTRLTVL.

Of note for this clone: The same CDR3 is also encoded by other DNA sequences in this sample. The V gene is TRBV5-1, the J gene TRBJ1-3; 8 bases align to TRBD1. The junction had 3 bases not matched to a gene; V was cut back by 2 bases and J by 2 bases. Per germline, CDR1 SGHRS and CDR2 YFSETQ. The CDR3 spans 15 residues. CDR3 in amino acids: CASSLVQGAGNTIYF. The CDR3 DNA is TGCGCCAGCAGCTTAGTACAGGGGGCTGGAAACACCATATATTTT. The whole variable domain, remainder taken from reference TRBV5-1 and TRBJ1-3, is KAGVTQTPRYLIKTRGQQVTLSCSPISGHRSVSWYQQTPGQGLQFLFEYFSETQRNKGNFPGRFSGRQFSNSRSEMNVSTLELGDSALYLCASSLVQGAGNTIYFGEGSWLTVV.

The rearrangement uses TRBV4-1 and TRBJ1-1; weak D call: TRBD1 (6 bases). Germline-derived CDR1 and CDR2 are MGHRA and YSYEKL. The CDR3 spans 16 residues. Trimming removed 4 bases at V and 0 bases at J, with 15 bases between. CDR3 loop: CASSLTGRAMNTEAFF. In nucleotides, the CDR3 is TGCGCCAGCAGCCTCACAGGGCGTGCGATGAACACTGAAGCTTTCTTT.

The chain has TRBV7-9 and TRBJ2-1; TRBD2 aligns across 9 bases. V trimming: 5 bases; J trimming: 10 bases; junction bases outside the gene matches: 12. Germline CDR1 is SEHNR and CDR2 is FQNEAQ (reference sequence). The CDR3 loop spans 15 amino acids. The CDR3 here is CASSVGTSPVREQFF. CDR3 DNA sequence: TGTGCCAGCAGCGTAGGGACTAGCCCCGTACGAGAGCAGTTCTTC.

V usage is TRBV18 and J usage is TRBJ2-4, with D perhaps given as TRBD1 or TRBD2 (5 bases each). The CDR3 sequence is 18 residues long. V lost 3 bases and J lost 2, with 20 bases in between. From germline, CDR1 is KGHSH and CDR2 LQKENI. In DNA, the CDR3 is TGTGCCAGCTCACCGGGACGAGTCGTCCCAGAGACCAAAAACATTCAGTACTTC. It encodes CASSPGRVVPETKNIQYF.

The chain joins TRBV30 to TRBJ1-2, with TRBD1 as a possible D gene (5 bases). The germline CDR1 and CDR2 sequences are GTSNPN and SVGIG (reference sequence). This CDR3 has 12 amino acids. The V gene lost 1 base and the J gene lost 8 bases, with 11 bases spanning the gap. The CDR3 sequence is CAWSGVPGGYTF. The CDR3 DNA reads TGTGCCTGGAGTGGGGTCCCAGGGGGCTACACCTTC.

J is TRBJ1-4 and V is TRBV4-2; D is undetermined. Trimming shortened V by 1 base and J by 4 bases, and 10 bases separated the two germline ends. CDR3 length equals 15 residues. CDR1 and CDR2 (germline): LGHNA, YNFKEQ. CDR3 loop: CASSQGSQNNEKLFF. Here the CDR3 DNA reads TGTGCCAGCAGCCAAGGTTCACAGAATAATGAAAAACTGTTTTTT.